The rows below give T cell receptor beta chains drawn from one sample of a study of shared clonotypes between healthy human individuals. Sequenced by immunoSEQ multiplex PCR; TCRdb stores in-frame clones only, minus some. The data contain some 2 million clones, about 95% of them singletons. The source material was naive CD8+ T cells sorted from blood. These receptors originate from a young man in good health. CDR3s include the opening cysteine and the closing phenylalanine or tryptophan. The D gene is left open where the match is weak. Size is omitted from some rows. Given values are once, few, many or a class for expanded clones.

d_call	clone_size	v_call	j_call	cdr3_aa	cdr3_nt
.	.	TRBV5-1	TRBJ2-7	CASSLDPSIWAGWDEQYF	TGCGCCAGCAGCTTGGACCCTTCTATCTGGGCAGGGTGGGACGAGCAGTACTTC
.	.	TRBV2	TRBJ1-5	CASSEGQGNQPQHF	TGTGCCAGCAGTGAGGGGCAGGGGAATCAGCCCCAGCATTTT
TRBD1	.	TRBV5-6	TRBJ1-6	CASRPGTGSSPLHF	TGTGCCAGCAGACCTGGGACAGGCAGTTCACCCCTCCACTTT
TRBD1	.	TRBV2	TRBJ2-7	CASNTNRDRLTYEQYF	TGTGCCAGCAACACCAACCGGGACAGACTAACCTACGAGCAGTACTTC
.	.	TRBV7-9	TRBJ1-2	CASSLGDGWVRYGYTF	TGTGCCAGCAGCTTAGGAGATGGGTGGGTGAGATATGGCTACACCTTC
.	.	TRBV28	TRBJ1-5	CASSLSGPEGNQPQHF	TGTGCCAGCAGTCTAAGTGGGCCCGAAGGCAATCAGCCCCAGCATTTT
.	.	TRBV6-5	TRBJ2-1	CASSYGQVGYREQFF	TGTGCCAGCAGTTACGGCCAGGTCGGTTATCGCGAGCAGTTCTTC
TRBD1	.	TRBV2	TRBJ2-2	CASSEALGQGVGTGELFF	TGTGCCAGCAGTGAAGCGCTTGGACAGGGGGTAGGAACCGGGGAGCTGTTTTTT
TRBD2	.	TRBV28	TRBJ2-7	CASSLPLAGTYEQYF	TGTGCCAGCAGTCTCCCCTTAGCGGGGACCTACGAGCAGTACTTC
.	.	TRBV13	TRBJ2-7	CASSFRGAQYEQYF	TGTGCCAGCAGCTTTAGGGGGGCTCAGTACGAGCAGTACTTC
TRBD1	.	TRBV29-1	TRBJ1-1	CSVVLRTGNTEAFF	TGCAGCGTTGTGCTCAGGACAGGGAACACTGAAGCTTTCTTT
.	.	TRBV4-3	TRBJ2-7	CASSQDGVSYEQYF	TGCGCCAGCAGCCAAGATGGGGTCAGCTACGAGCAGTACTTC
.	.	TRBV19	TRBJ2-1	CASSKGVDTGLNEQFF	TGTGCCAGTAGTAAGGGCGTAGACACCGGACTCAATGAGCAGTTCTTC
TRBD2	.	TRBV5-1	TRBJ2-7	CASSPRLAGVYEQYF	TGCGCCAGCAGCCCCCGACTAGCGGGAGTATACGAGCAGTACTTC
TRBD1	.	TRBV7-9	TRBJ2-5	CASSLGTGVETQYF	TGTGCCAGCAGCTTAGGAACAGGGGTCGAGACCCAGTACTTC
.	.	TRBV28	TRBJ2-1	CASSLWGSYNEQFF	TGTGCCAGCAGTTTGTGGGGATCTTACAATGAGCAGTTCTTC
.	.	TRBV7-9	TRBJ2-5	CASSLAVRKETQYF	TGTGCCAGCAGCTTAGCCGTCAGAAAAGAGACCCAGTACTTC
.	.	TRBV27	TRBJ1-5	CASSLTWRGSGSNQPQHF	TGTGCCAGCAGCCTCACGTGGCGCGGATCAGGTAGCAATCAGCCCCAGCATTTT
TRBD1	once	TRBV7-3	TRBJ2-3	CASSSTGTGGRDTQYF	TGTGCCAGCAGCTCCACTGGGACAGGTGGGAGAGATACGCAGTATTTT
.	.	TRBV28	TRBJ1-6	CASSDPQLGILVPLHF	TGTGCCAGCAGTGACCCTCAACTGGGAATCCTGGTCCCCCTCCACTTT
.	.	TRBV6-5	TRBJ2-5	CASSSGPLEETQYF	TGTGCCAGCAGTTCGGGACCTCTCGAGGAGACCCAGTACTTC
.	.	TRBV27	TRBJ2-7	CASAHTVSYEQYF	TGTGCCAGCGCTCACACAGTCTCCTACGAGCAGTACTTC